This T cell receptor beta chain was documented in a study of blood T cell repertoires in COVID-19. Turning to the study itself: The samples span acute and convalescent COVID-19 from the United States, Italy and Spain. From T cells, B-cell-depleted T cells, or PBMCs came the material, which was cDNA or gDNA.

Per the authors' pipeline: How many nucleated cells were present was estimated from reference gene primer amplification. Generated by immunoSEQ multiplex PCR, the TCRdb table keeps only in-frame clones and is missing some. The V and J calls and clone size come from that table; D and trimming were worked out from the DNA. The profile covers about 28,000 clones, with about 80% appearing a single time and more than 15% taken by the ten largest. The sample was peripheral blood. The receptor comes from a man between 65 and 85 years old with active COVID-19.

CDR3 nucleotides: TGTGCCAGCAGTGAGAGTGTGTCAGGGGAGGGGCACACCATATATTTT. This translates into CASSESVSGEGHTIYF. This chain uses TRBV2 with TRBJ1-3; TRBD1 might be the D (6 bases). This CDR3 spans 16 amino acids. V was trimmed by 3 bases and J by 8 bases, leaving 20 bases between them. Germline values: CDR1 SNHLY, CDR2 FYNNEI.